This T cell receptor beta chain was recovered during a study of blood T cells in healthy people across ages. Using a J-beta primer mix together with a sample-barcoded 5' primer, a second PCR was run for roughly 6 to 12 cycles. One entry per CDR3 protein, called by TCRdb with MiXCR from the 5' RACE reads. The repertoire has hundreds of thousands of distinct CDR3 sequences, about 44% of them found once; the top ten carry 13%. This clonotype appeared a few times. The receptor comes from a man aged 25 to 45 in good health. Material: blood.

The CDR3 DNA reads TGTGCCAGCAGTGAACTAGCGGGGTATGGAGATGAGCAGTTCTTC. Protein product: CASSELAGYGDEQFF. This sequence joins TRBV2 and TRBJ2-1; TRBD2 aligns across 9 bases. Germline CDR1 reads SNHLY; CDR2 reads FYNNEI. This CDR3 comprises 15 residues. J was trimmed by 8 bases and V by 2 bases; bases with no gene match: 7.